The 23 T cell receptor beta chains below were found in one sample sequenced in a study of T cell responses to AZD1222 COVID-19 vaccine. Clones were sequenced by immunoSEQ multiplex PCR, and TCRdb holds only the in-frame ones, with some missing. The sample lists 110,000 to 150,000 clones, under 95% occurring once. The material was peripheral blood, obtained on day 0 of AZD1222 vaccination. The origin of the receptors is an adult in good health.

CDR3 bases: TGTGCCAGCAGCTTAGGTAGCGGGGGGGCCTTAACCCATAATGAGCAGTTCTTC. Protein: CASSLGSGGALTHNEQFF. This chain connects TRBV7-3 to TRBJ2-1; 11 positions match TRBD2. Unmatched junction bases numbered 13, after V lost 2 bases and J lost 7 bases. Germline values: CDR1 SGHTA, CDR2 FQGTGA. This CDR3 has 18 amino acids.

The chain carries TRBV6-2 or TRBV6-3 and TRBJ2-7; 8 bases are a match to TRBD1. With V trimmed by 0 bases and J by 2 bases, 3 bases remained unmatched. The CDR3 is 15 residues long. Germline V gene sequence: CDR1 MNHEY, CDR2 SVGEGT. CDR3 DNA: TGTGCCAGCAGTTACTCGGCGGACAGGGCCTACGAGCAGTACTTC. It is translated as CASSYSADRAYEQYF.

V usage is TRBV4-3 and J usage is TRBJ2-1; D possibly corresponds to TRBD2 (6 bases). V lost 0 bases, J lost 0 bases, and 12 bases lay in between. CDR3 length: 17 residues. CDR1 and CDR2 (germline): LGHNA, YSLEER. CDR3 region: CASSQDRSGVSYNEQFF. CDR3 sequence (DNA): TGCGCCAGCAGCCAAGATCGGTCGGGGGTCTCCTACAATGAGCAGTTCTTC.

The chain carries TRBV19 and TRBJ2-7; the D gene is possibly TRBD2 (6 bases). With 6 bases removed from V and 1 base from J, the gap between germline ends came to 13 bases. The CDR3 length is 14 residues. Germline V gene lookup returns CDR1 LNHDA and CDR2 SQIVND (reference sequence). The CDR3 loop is CASSLAGTSYEQYF. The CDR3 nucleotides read TGTGCCAGTAGCCTTGCCGGGACTTCCTACGAGCAGTACTTC.

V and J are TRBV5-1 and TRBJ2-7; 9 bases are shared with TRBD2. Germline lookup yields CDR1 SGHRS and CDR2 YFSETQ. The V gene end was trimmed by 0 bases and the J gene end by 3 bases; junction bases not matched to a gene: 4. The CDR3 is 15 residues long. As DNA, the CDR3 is TGCGCCAGCAGCTTGGTGTCTAGCGGGGTCTACGAGCAGTACTTC. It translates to CASSLVSSGVYEQYF.

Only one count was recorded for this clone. The CDR3: CASSYSGERTDTQYF. Here the CDR3 DNA reads TGTGCCAGCAGTTACTCGGGGGAGCGGACAGATACGCAGTATTTT. V gene TRBV6-2 or TRBV6-3 combines with J gene TRBJ2-3; possibly TRBD1 or TRBD2 for D (5 bases each). The CDR3 contains 15 residues. CDR1 and CDR2 (germline): MNHEY, SVGEGT. The V gene lost 0 bases and the J gene lost 3 bases, with 10 bases spanning the gap.

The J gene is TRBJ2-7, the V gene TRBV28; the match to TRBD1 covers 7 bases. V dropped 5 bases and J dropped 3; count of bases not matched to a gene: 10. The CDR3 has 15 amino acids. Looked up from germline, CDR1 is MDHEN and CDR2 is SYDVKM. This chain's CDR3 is CASSATGQLHYEQYF. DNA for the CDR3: TGTGCCAGCAGTGCAACGGGACAGCTCCACTACGAGCAGTACTTC. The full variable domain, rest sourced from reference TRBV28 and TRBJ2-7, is DVKVTQSSRYLVKRTGEKVFLECVQDMDHENMFWYRQDPGLGLRLIYFSYDVKMKEKGDIPEGYSVSREKKERFSLILESASTNQTSMYLCASSATGQLHYEQYFGPGTRLTVT.

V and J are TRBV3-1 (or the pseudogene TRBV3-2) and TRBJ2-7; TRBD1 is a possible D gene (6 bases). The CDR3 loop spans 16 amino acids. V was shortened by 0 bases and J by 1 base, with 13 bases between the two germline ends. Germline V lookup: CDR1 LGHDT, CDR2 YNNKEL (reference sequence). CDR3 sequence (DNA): TGTGCCAGCAGCCAAGATGAGGGCAGGGGATCCTACGAGCAGTACTTC. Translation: CASSQDEGRGSYEQYF.

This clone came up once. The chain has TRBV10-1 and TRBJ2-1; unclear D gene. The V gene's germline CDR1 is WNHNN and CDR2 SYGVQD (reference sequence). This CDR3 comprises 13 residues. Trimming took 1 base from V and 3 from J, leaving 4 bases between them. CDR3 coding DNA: TGCGCCAGCAGTGAGTGGGGCTACAATGAGCAGTTCTTC. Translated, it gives CASSEWGYNEQFF.

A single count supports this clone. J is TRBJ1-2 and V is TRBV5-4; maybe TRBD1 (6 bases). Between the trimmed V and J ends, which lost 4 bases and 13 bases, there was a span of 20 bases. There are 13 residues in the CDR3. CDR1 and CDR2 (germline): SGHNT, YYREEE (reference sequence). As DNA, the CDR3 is TGTGCCAGCAGCGCCACACCGGGACACCCCCTCACCTTC. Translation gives CASSATPGHPLTF.

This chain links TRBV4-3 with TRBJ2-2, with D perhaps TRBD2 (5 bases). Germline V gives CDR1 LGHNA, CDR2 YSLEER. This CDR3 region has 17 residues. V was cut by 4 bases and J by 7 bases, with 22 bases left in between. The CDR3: CASSPIAARIGIGELFF. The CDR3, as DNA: TGCGCCAGCAGCCCCATTGCAGCACGCATCGGGATCGGGGAGCTGTTTTTT.

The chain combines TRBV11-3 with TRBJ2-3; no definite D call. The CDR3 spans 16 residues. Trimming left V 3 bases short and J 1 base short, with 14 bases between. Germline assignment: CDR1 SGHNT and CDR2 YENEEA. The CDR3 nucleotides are TGTGCCAGCAGCTTGTGGGTAGGCTGGGGCACAGATACGCAGTATTTT. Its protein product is CASSLWVGWGTDTQYF.

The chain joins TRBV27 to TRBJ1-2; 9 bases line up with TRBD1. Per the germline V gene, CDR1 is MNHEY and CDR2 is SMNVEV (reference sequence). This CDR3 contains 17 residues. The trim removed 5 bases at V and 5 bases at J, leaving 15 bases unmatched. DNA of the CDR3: TGTGCCAGCAGTACGCGGAGTGGGACAGGGACCTCTTATGGCTACACCTTC. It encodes CASSTRSGTGTSYGYTF.

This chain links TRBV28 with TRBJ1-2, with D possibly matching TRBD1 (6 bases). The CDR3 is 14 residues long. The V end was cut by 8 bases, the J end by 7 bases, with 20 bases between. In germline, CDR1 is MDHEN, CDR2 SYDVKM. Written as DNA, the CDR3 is TGTGCCAGCTGTCCCGACAGGCCTATTCCTGGCTACACCTTC. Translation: CASCPDRPIPGYTF.

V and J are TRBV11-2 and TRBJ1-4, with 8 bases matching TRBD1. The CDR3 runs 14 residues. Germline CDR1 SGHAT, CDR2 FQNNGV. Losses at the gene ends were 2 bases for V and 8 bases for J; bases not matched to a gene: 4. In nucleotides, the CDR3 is TGTGCCAGCAGCTTACAGGGGGCTCGGGAAAAACTGTTTTTT. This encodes CASSLQGAREKLFF.

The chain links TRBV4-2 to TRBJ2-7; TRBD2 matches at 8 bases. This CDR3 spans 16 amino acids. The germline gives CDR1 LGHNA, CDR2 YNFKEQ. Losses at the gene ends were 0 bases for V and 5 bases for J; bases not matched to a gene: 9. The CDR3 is CASSQDSRGGRNEQYF. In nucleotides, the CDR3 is TGTGCCAGCAGCCAAGATAGTCGGGGGGGCAGAAACGAGCAGTACTTC.

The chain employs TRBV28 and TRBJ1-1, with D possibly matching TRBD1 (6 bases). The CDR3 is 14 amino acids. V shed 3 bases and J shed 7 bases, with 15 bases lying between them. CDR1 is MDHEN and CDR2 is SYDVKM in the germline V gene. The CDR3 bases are TGTGCCAGCAGTTTCGCGCGGACAGTCGGTGAAGCTTTCTTT. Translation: CASSFARTVGEAFF. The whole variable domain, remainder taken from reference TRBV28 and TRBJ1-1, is DVKVTQSSRYLVKRTGEKVFLECVQDMDHENMFWYRQDPGLGLRLIYFSYDVKMKEKGDIPEGYSVSREKKERFSLILESASTNQTSMYLCASSFARTVGEAFFGQGTRLTVV.

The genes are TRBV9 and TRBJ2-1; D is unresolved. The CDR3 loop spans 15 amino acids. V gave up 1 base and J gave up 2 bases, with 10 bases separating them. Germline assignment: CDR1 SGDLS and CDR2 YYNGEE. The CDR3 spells CASSVRSLPYNEQFF. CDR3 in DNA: TGTGCCAGCAGCGTAAGATCCCTTCCCTACAATGAGCAGTTCTTC.

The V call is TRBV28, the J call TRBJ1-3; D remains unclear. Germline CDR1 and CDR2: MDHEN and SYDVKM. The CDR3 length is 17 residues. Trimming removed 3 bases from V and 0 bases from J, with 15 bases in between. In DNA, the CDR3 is TGTGCCAGCAGTTTCCTCCTGGAGCCCTCCTCTGGAAACACCATATATTTT. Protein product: CASSFLLEPSSGNTIYF.

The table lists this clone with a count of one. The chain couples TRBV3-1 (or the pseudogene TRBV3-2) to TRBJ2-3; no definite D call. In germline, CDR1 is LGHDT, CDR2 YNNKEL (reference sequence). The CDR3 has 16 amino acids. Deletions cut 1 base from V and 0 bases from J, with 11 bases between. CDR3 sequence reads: CASSQAWTPSTDTQYF. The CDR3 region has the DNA TGTGCCAGCAGCCAAGCATGGACCCCTAGCACAGATACGCAGTATTTT.

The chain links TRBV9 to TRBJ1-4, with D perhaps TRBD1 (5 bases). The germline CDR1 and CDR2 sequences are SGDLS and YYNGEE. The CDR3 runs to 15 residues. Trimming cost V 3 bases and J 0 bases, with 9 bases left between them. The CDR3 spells CASSAEGTTNEKLFF. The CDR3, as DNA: TGTGCCAGCAGCGCAGAGGGGACAACTAATGAAAAACTGTTTTTT.

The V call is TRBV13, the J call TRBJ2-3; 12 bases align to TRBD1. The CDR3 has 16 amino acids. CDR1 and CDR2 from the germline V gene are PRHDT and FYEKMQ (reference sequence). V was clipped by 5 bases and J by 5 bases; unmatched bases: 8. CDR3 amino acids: CASSTMGQGAGDTQYF. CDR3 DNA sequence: TGTGCCAGCAGCACCATGGGACAGGGGGCGGGAGATACGCAGTATTTT. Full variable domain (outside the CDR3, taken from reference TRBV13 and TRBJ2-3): AAGVIQSPRHLIKEKRETATLKCYPIPRHDTVYWYQQGPGQDPQFLISFYEKMQSDKGSIPDRFSAQQFSDYHSELNMSSLELGDSALYFCASSTMGQGAGDTQYFGPGTRLTVL.

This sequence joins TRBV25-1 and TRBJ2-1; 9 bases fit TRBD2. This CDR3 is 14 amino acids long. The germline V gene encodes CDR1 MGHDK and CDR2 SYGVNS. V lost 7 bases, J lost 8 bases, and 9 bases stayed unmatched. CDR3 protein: CASTERGAPDEQFF. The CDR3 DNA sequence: TGTGCCAGCACAGAGCGGGGGGCGCCCGATGAGCAGTTCTTC.